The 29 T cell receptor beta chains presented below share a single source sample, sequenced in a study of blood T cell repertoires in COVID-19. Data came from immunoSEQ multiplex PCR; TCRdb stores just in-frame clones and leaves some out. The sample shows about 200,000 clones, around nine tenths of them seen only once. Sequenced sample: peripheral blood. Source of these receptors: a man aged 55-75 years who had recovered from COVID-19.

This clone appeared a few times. This chain's CDR3 is CASSPHGGYYEQYF. The CDR3 nucleotides are TGTGCCAGCAGCCCGCACGGGGGGTACTACGAGCAGTACTTC. V is TRBV7-9 and J is TRBJ2-7, with TRBD2 matching over 7 bases. The junction had 7 bases not matched to a gene; V was cut back by 5 bases and J by 3 bases. Germline CDR1 reads SEHNR; CDR2 reads FQNEAQ (reference sequence). The CDR3 is 14 residues long.

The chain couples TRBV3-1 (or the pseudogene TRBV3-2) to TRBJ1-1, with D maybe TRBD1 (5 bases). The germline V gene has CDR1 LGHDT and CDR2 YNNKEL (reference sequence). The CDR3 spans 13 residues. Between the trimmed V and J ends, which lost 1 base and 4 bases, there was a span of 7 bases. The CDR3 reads CASSQAGITEAFF. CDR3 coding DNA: TGTGCCAGCAGCCAAGCAGGGATCACTGAAGCTTTCTTT.

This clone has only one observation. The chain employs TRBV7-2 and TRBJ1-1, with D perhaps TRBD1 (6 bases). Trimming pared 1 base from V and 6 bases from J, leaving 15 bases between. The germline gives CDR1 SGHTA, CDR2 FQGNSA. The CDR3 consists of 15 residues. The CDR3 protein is CASSLVRGGSSEAFF. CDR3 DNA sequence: TGTGCCAGCAGCTTAGTTCGGGGGGGCAGTTCTGAAGCTTTCTTT.

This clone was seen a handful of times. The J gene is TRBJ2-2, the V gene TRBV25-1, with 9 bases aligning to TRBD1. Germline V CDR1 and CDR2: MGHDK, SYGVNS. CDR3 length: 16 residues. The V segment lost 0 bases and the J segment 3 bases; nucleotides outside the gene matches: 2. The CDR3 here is CASSEYRTGDTGELFF. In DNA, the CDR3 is TGTGCCAGCAGTGAATATAGGACAGGGGACACCGGGGAGCTGTTTTTT.

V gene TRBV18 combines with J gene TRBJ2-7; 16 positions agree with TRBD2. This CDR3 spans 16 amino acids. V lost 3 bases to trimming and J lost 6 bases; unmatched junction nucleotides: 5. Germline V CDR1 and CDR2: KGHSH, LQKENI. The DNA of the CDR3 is TGTGCCAGCTCACCGGGACTAGCGGGAGGGCCGGGCGAGCAGTACTTC. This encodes CASSPGLAGGPGEQYF. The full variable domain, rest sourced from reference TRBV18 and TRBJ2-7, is NAGVMQNPRHLVRRRGQEARLRCSPMKGHSHVYWYRQLPEEGLKFMVYLQKENIIDESGMPKERFSAEFPKEGPSILRIQQVVRGDSAAYFCASSPGLAGGPGEQYFGPGTRLTVT.

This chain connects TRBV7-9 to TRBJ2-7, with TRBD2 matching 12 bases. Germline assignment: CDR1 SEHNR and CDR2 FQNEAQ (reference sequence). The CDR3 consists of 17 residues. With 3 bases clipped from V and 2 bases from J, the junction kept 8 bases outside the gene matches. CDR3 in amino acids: CASSLTSGSGYPYEQYF. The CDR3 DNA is TGTGCCAGCAGCTTGACTAGCGGGAGTGGGTACCCCTACGAGCAGTACTTC.

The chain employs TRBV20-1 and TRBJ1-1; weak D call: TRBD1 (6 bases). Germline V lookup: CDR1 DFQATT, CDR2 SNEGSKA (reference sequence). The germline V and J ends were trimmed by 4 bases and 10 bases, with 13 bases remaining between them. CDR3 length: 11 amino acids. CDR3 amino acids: CSANLDSPAFF. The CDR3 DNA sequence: TGCAGTGCTAACCTGGACAGCCCAGCTTTCTTT.

The DNA for the CDR3 is TGTGCCAGCAGTTACTCCCAGAATTCACCCCTCCACTTT. Translated: CASSYSQNSPLHF. The chain is built from TRBV6-2 or TRBV6-3 and TRBJ1-6; D not resolved. In germline, CDR1 is MNHEY, CDR2 SVGEGT. CDR3 length: 13 amino acids. V dropped 0 bases and J dropped 7 bases, with 4 bases sitting between them.

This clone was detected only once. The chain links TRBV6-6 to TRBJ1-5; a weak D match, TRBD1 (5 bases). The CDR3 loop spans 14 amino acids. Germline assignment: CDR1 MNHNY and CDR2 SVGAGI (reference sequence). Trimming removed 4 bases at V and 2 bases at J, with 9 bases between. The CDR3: CASSSTGGNQPQHF. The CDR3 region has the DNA TGTGCCAGCAGTTCTACAGGAGGCAATCAGCCCCAGCATTTT.

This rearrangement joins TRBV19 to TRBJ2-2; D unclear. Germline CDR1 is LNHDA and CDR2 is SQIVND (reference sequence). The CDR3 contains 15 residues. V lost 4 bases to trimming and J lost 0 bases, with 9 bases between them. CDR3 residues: CASSRGAANTGELFF. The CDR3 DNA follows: TGTGCCAGTAGTAGAGGCGCCGCGAACACCGGGGAGCTGTTTTTT.

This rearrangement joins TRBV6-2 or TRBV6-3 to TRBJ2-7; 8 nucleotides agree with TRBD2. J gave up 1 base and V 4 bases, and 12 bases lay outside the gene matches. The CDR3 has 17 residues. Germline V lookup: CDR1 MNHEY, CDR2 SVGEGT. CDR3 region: CASSSPRSGGRSYEQYF. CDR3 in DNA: TGTGCCAGCAGTTCCCCGAGAAGCGGGGGCCGATCCTACGAGCAGTACTTC.

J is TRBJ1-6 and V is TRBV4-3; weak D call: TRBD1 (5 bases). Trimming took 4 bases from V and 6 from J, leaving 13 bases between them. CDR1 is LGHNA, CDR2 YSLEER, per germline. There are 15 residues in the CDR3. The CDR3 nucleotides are TGCGCCAGCAGCCCCTCCCTTGGGGCTAATTCACCCCTCCACTTT. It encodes CASSPSLGANSPLHF.

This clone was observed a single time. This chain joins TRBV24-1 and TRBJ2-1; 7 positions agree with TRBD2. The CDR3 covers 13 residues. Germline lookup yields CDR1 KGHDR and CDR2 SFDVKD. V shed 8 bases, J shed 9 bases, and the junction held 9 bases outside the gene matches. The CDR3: CATKDARGGEQFF. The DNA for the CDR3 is TGTGCCACCAAGGACGCCCGCGGGGGTGAGCAGTTCTTC.

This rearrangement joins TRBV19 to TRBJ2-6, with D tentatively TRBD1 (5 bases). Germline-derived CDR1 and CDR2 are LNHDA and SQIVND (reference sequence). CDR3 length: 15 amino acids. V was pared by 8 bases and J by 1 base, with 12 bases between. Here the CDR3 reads CASSATASGANVLTF. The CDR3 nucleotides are TGTGCCAGTTCCGCGACAGCTTCTGGGGCCAACGTCCTGACTTTC.

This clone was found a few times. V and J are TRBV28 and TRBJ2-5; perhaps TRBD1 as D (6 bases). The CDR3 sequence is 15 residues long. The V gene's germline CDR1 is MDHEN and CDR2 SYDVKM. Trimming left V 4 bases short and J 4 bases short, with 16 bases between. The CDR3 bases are TGTGCCAGCAGTTCTCTACAGGGTTCACGAGAGACCCAGTACTTC. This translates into CASSSLQGSRETQYF.

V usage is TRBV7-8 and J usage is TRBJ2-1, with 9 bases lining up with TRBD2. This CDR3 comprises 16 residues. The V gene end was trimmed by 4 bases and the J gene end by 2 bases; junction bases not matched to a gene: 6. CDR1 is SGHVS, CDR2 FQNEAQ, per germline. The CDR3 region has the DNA TGTGCCAGCAGCTCCCCGGCTAGCGGGGCCTACAATGAGCAGTTCTTC. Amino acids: CASSSPASGAYNEQFF.

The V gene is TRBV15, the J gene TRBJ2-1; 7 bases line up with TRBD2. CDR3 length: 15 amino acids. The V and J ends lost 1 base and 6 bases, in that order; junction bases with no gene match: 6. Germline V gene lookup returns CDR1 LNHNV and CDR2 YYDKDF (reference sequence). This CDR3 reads CATSRVTGGSNEQFF. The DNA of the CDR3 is TGTGCCACCAGCAGAGTTACGGGAGGAAGCAATGAGCAGTTCTTC.

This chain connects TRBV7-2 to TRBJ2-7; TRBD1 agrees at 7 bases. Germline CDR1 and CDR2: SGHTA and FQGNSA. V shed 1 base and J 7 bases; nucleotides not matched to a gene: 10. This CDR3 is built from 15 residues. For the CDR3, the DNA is TGTGCCAGCAGCTTAGAGCCGGGACAGACCCGAGAGCAGTACTTC. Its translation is CASSLEPGQTREQYF.

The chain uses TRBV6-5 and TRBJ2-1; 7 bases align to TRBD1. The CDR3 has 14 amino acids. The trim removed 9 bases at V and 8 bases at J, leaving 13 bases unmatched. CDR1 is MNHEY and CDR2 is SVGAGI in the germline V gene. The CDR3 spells CASSWGTATDEQFF. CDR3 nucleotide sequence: TGTGCCAGTTCTTGGGGGACAGCGACCGATGAGCAGTTCTTC.

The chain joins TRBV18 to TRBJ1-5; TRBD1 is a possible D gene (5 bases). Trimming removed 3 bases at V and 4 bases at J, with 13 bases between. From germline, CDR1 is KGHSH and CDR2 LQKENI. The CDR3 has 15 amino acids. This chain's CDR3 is CASSPDQGSNQPQHF. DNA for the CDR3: TGTGCCAGCTCACCGGACCAGGGCTCAAATCAGCCCCAGCATTTT.

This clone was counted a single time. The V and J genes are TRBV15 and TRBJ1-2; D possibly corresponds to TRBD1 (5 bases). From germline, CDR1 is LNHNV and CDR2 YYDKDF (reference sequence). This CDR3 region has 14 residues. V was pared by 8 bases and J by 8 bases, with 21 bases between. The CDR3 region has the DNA TGTGCCACCGGGAAGGGTCCCGGCAGGGCAGGCTACACCTTC. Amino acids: CATGKGPGRAGYTF.

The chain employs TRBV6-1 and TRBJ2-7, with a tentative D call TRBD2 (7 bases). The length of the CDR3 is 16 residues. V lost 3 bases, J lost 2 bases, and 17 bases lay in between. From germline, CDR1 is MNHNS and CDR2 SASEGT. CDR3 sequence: CASSDPGGYRAYEQYF. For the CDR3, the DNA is TGTGCCAGCAGTGATCCGGGGGGCTATCGGGCCTACGAGCAGTACTTC.

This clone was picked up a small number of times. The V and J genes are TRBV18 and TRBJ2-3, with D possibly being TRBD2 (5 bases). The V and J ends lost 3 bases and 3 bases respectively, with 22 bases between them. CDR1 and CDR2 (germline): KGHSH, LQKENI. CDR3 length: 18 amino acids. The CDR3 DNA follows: TGTGCCAGCTCACCCCGGGTAGGTCCACCCAGCGGTACAGATACGCAGTATTTT. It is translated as CASSPRVGPPSGTDTQYF. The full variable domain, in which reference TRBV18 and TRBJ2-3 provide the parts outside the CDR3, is NAGVMQNPRHLVRRRGQEARLRCSPMKGHSHVYWYRQLPEEGLKFMVYLQKENIIDESGMPKERFSAEFPKEGPSILRIQQVVRGDSAAYFCASSPRVGPPSGTDTQYFGPGTRLTVL.

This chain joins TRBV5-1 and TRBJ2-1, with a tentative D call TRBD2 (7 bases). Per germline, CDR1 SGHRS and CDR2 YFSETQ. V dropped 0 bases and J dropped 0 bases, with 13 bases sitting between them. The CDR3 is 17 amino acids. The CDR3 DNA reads TGCGCCAGCAGCTTGGATCGGGGGGCCAGCTCCTACAATGAGCAGTTCTTC. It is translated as CASSLDRGASSYNEQFF.

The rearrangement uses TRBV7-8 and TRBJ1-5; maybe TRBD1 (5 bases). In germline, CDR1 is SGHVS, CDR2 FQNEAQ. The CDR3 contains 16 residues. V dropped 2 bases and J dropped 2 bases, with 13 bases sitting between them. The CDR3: CASSLRPQGGNQPQHF. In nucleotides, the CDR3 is TGTGCCAGCAGCTTAAGGCCGCAGGGCGGCAATCAGCCCCAGCATTTT.

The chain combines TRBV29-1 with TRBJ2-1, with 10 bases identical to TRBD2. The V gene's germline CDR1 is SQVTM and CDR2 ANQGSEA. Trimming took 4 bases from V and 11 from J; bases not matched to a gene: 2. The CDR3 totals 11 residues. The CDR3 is CSVASGGQQFF. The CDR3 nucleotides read TGCAGCGTTGCTAGCGGGGGCCAGCAGTTCTTC.

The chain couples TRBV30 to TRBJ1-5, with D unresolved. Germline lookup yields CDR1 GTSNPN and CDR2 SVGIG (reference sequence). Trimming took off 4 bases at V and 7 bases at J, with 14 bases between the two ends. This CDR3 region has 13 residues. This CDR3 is CAWTHTSSQPQHF. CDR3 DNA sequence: TGTGCCTGGACCCATACTAGTTCCCAGCCCCAGCATTTT. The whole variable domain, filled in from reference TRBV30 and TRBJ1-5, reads SQTIHQWPATLVQPVGSPLSLECTVEGTSNPNLYWYRQAAGRGLQLLFYSVGIGQISSEVPQNLSASRPQDRQFILSSKKLLLSDSGFYLCAWTHTSSQPQHFGDGTRLSIL.

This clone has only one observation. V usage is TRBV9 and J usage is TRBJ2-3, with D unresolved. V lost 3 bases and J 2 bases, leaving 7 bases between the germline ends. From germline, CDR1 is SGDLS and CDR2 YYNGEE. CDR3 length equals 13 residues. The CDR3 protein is CASSGSPTDTQYF. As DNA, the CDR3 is TGTGCCAGCAGCGGTAGCCCCACAGATACGCAGTATTTT.

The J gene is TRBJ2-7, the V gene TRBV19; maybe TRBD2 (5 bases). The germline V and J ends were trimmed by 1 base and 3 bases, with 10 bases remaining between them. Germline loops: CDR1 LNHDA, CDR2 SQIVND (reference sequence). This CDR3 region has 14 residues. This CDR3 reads CASSIGVGGYEQYF. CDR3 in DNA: TGTGCCAGTAGTATAGGGGTAGGAGGCTACGAGCAGTACTTC.